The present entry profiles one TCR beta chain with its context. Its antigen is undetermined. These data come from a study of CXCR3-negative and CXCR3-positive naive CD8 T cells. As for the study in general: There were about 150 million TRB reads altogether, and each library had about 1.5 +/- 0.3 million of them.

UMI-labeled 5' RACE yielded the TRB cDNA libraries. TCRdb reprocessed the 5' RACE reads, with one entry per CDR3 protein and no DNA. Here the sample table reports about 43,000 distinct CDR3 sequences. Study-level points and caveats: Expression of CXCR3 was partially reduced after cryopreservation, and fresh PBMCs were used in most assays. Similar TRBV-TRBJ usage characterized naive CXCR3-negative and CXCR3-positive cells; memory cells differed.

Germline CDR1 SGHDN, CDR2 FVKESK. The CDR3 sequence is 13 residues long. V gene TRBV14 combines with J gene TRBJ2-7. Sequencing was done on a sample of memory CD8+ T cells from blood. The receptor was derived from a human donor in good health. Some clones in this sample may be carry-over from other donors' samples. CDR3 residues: CASSHFESYEQYF.